These 28 T cell receptor beta chains were all obtained from the same sample, sequenced in a study of early T cells in non-severe SARS-CoV-2 infection (dated by TCRdb to the early 2020s). The library was prepared using 5' RACE. Sequencing instrument: NextSeq 500. TCRdb's own reprocessing of the public reads used fastp at Q25 and MiXCR and kept productive beta chains. Rows with one shared CDR3 protein collapse into an entry with the most common genes and DNA. This sample gives 30,000 to 45,000 distinct CDR3 sequences in total; under 5% of them show up just once. The biggest ten clones account for about a tenth of the sample. Sequences were obtained from whole blood. The origin of the receptors is an adult who was a healthcare worker with PCR-confirmed SARS-CoV-2 infection or an uninfected control (not recorded which).

This clonotype was seen repeatedly, ten times or more. The CDR3 DNA sequence: TGTGCCAGCAGCTCACCCCTGGCGGGAGGTTTCCGGGATGAGCAGTTCTTC. This gives the protein CASSSPLAGGFRDEQFF. This chain connects TRBV7-9 to TRBJ2-1; 8 nucleotides agree with TRBD2. The J segment lost 8 bases and the V segment lost 4 bases, leaving 16 bases of the junction unmatched. The CDR3 has 17 residues. Germline V lookup: CDR1 SEHNR, CDR2 FQNEAQ (reference sequence). The full variable domain, its missing parts supplied by reference TRBV7-9 and TRBJ2-1, is DTGVSQNPRHKITKRGQNVTFRCDPISEHNRLYWYRQTLGQGPEFLTYFQNEAQLEKSRLLSDRFSAERPKGSFSTLEIQRTEQGDSAMYLCASSSPLAGGFRDEQFFGPGTRLTVL.

Many counts were recorded for this clonotype. The genes are TRBV27 and TRBJ2-3, with unresolved D. The ends were cut back, 8 bases at V and 5 bases at J, with 17 bases in the middle. This CDR3 has 14 residues. Germline assignment: CDR1 MNHEY and CDR2 SMNVEV (reference sequence). The CDR3: CASGFLRFGDTQYF. The CDR3 nucleotides are TGTGCCAGCGGATTTCTTCGATTTGGAGATACGCAGTATTTT.

This clonotype occurred many times. The V gene is TRBV7-8, the J gene TRBJ2-3; no definite D call. Trimming pared 1 base from V and 10 bases from J, leaving 6 bases between. Germline CDR1 reads SGHVS; CDR2 reads FQNEAQ. The CDR3 has 11 amino acids. CDR3 coding DNA: TGTGCCAGCAGCTTAGGGCACGCGCAGTATTTT. Translated, it gives CASSLGHAQYF.

This clonotype was observed many times. J is TRBJ1-4 and V is TRBV7-8; the D is unclear. The germline V gene encodes CDR1 SGHVS and CDR2 FQNEAQ. The CDR3 sequence is 14 residues long. Trimming took 0 bases from V and 6 from J, leaving 8 bases between them. The CDR3 reads CASSLAGVDEKLFF. CDR3 nucleotides: TGTGCCAGCAGCTTAGCCGGGGTGGATGAAAAACTGTTTTTT.

The table lists this clonotype with many counts. The gene calls are TRBV20-1 and TRBJ2-5; TRBD1 matches 8 bases. The CDR3 runs 19 residues. Trimming cost V 3 bases and J 5 bases; bases outside gene matches: 23. Germline values: CDR1 DFQATT, CDR2 SNEGSKA (reference sequence). The CDR3 sequence: CSASERGQGQFSWKETQYF. The CDR3 DNA reads as TGCAGTGCTAGTGAAAGAGGACAGGGACAGTTCTCCTGGAAGGAGACCCAGTACTTC.

This clonotype came up many times. This sequence joins TRBV11-2 and TRBJ2-1; 9 nucleotides agree with TRBD2. Germline assignment: CDR1 SGHAT and CDR2 FQNNGV. With 4 bases clipped from V and 5 bases from J, the junction kept 9 bases outside the gene matches. The CDR3 is 16 residues long. CDR3 in DNA: TGTGCCAGCAGCTCCGGACTAGCGTACCCCGACAATGAGCAGTTCTTC. This sequence encodes CASSSGLAYPDNEQFF.

This clonotype was seen ten or more times. The rearrangement links TRBV12-3 or TRBV12-4 to TRBJ1-3, with D possibly being TRBD1 (6 bases). Trimming shortened V by 6 bases and J by 0 bases, and 9 bases separated the two germline ends. CDR3 length: 14 residues. Written as DNA, the CDR3 is TGTGCCAGCAGACCGGACAGCTCTGGAAACACCATATATTTT. This sequence encodes CASRPDSSGNTIYF.

This clonotype was seen ten or more times. The V gene is TRBV18, the J gene TRBJ2-7; 10 bases fit TRBD1. Germline CDR1 reads KGHSH; CDR2 reads LQKENI. The CDR3 contains 16 residues. With V trimmed by 3 bases and J by 2 bases, 7 bases remained unmatched. In DNA form, the CDR3 reads TGTGCCAGCTCACCGTATGTGGGACAGGGGACCTACGAGCAGTACTTC. This sequence encodes CASSPYVGQGTYEQYF.

This clonotype was counted many times. The chain carries TRBV4-2 and TRBJ1-5; D unclear. Germline V gene sequence: CDR1 LGHNA, CDR2 YNFKEQ. The CDR3 totals 16 residues. The germline V and J ends were trimmed by 0 bases and 2 bases, with 11 bases remaining between them. The CDR3 is CASSQELGSGNQPQHF. In DNA form, the CDR3 reads TGTGCCAGCAGCCAAGAACTGGGGAGTGGCAATCAGCCCCAGCATTTT.

This clonotype was counted at least ten times. V usage is TRBV24-1 and J usage is TRBJ2-1; TRBD1 matches 8 bases. The V and J ends lost 5 bases and 8 bases, in that order; junction bases with no gene match: 16. This CDR3 is built from 17 residues. The germline gives CDR1 KGHDR, CDR2 SFDVKD. The CDR3 DNA is TGTGCCACCAGTGCCCCTCCTGGGCAGGGGGCTAAGGATGAGCAGTTCTTC. Translating gives CATSAPPGQGAKDEQFF.

This clonotype was detected ten times or more. The V and J genes are TRBV19 and TRBJ2-1; tentative D call: TRBD2 (5 bases). The CDR3 is 16 amino acids. Trimming removed 7 bases from V and 2 bases from J, with 18 bases in between. CDR1 is LNHDA, CDR2 SQIVND, per germline (reference sequence). CDR3 loop: CASTNLGGRPYNEQFF. The CDR3 DNA follows: TGTGCCAGTACTAACTTAGGCGGGCGACCCTACAATGAGCAGTTCTTC.

The rearrangement links TRBV19 to TRBJ1-5; D not certain. Trimming cost V 3 bases and J 3 bases, with 6 bases left between them. The germline CDR1 and CDR2 sequences are LNHDA and SQIVND (reference sequence). The CDR3 runs to 13 residues. CDR3 amino acids: CASSIQDNQPQHF. The CDR3 nucleotides read TGTGCCAGTAGTATCCAGGACAATCAGCCCCAGCATTTT.

As for this clonotype: A read error may explain this, as a much larger clone is one base away. This rearrangement joins TRBV6-2 or TRBV6-3 to TRBJ2-7; D uncertain. The CDR3 covers 15 residues. Germline CDR1 reads MNHEY; CDR2 reads SVGEGT. In DNA form, the CDR3 reads TGTGCCGGCAGCGTCTCCGAGAGTGCTTCTAACGAGCAGTACTTC. Translation gives CAGSVSESASNEQYF.

This clonotype was counted many times. The V call is TRBV6-6, the J call TRBJ2-5; D may correspond to TRBD1 or TRBD2 (5 bases each). Germline values: CDR1 MNHNY, CDR2 SVGAGI (reference sequence). The CDR3 is 17 residues long. V was cut by 2 bases and J by 2 bases, with 18 bases left in between. CDR3 sequence (DNA): TGTGCCAGCAGTTACAACCACCCGGGACGGGTACAAGAGACCCAGTACTTC. Residues: CASSYNHPGRVQETQYF.

At least ten counts were recorded for this clonotype. The V and J genes are TRBV7-2 and TRBJ1-1; no firm D call. The V end was cut by 11 bases, the J end by 1 base, with 14 bases between. Germline V gene lookup returns CDR1 SGHTA and CDR2 FQGNSA. The CDR3 has 13 amino acids. The CDR3 sequence is CASRTGWNTEAFF. Written as DNA, the CDR3 is TGTGCCTCACGCACGGGGTGGAACACTGAAGCTTTCTTT. Using reference TRBV7-2 and TRBJ1-1 for the parts outside the CDR3, the full variable domain is GAGVSQSPSNKVTEKGKDVELRCDPISGHTALYWYRQSLGQGLEFLIYFQGNSAPDKSGLPSDRFSAERTGGSVSTLTIQRTQQEDSAVYLCASRTGWNTEAFFGQGTRLTVV.

This clonotype was seen repeatedly, ten times or more. The chain employs TRBV25-1 and TRBJ2-7; TRBD2 might be the D (6 bases). The CDR3 has 13 residues. Germline assignment: CDR1 MGHDK and CDR2 SYGVNS. The V end lost 3 bases, the J end lost 8 bases, and 14 bases lay between the germline ends. CDR3 bases: TGTGCCAGCAGTGATGGTCCCGGGAGTAAGCAGTACGTC. Its translation: CASSDGPGSKQYV.

Ten or more counts support this clonotype. The chain employs TRBV19 and TRBJ1-2; 7 positions agree with TRBD1. Germline V gives CDR1 LNHDA, CDR2 SQIVND (reference sequence). With V trimmed by 8 bases and J by 6 bases, 6 bases remained unmatched. The CDR3 runs to 12 residues. In DNA, the CDR3 is TGTGCCAGTGAGGGACAGAGTAATGGCTACACCTTC. This encodes CASEGQSNGYTF.

This clonotype has ten or more counts. The CDR3 region has the DNA TGTGCCAGCAGCTTAGCGGGGACAGGGGTGCGCGAAAAACTGTTTTTT. This gives the protein CASSLAGTGVREKLFF. The chain is built from TRBV7-9 and TRBJ1-4; 10 bases are a match to TRBD1. CDR3 length: 16 residues. Per germline, CDR1 SEHNR and CDR2 FQNEAQ (reference sequence). Unmatched junction bases numbered 6, after V lost 0 bases and J lost 8 bases. Supplemented by reference TRBV7-9 and TRBJ1-4, the full variable domain reads DTGVSQNPRHKITKRGQNVTFRCDPISEHNRLYWYRQTLGQGPEFLTYFQNEAQLEKSRLLSDRFSAERPKGSFSTLEIQRTEQGDSAMYLCASSLAGTGVREKLFFGSGTQLSVL.

This clonotype was picked up many times. The chain links TRBV29-1 to TRBJ2-1; TRBD2 agrees at 11 bases. The germline V gene encodes CDR1 SQVTM and CDR2 ANQGSEA. Trimming cost V 4 bases and J 7 bases; bases outside gene matches: 6. This CDR3 is built from 14 residues. In DNA form, the CDR3 reads TGCAGCGTTGCGGTAGCGGGAGGGAGGAATGAGCAGTTCTTC. It specifies CSVAVAGGRNEQFF.

The CDR3 protein is CASSQGGATTEAFF. In nucleotides, the CDR3 is TGCGCCAGCAGCCAAGGGGGGGCTACCACTGAAGCTTTCTTT. This rearrangement joins TRBV5-1 to TRBJ1-1; possible D gene TRBD1, 6 bases. The CDR3 loop spans 14 amino acids. CDR1 SGHRS and CDR2 YFSETQ come from the germline V gene. V was shortened by 4 bases and J by 4 bases, with 14 bases between the two germline ends.

This clonotype was seen a handful of times. V and J are TRBV5-1 and TRBJ1-1, with D uncertain. Deletions cut 0 bases from V and 6 bases from J, with 21 bases between. The CDR3 covers 17 residues. Germline CDR1 reads SGHRS; CDR2 reads YFSETQ. This CDR3 is CASSLVGYGYGSPEAFF. The CDR3 DNA reads as TGCGCCAGCAGCTTGGTGGGTTATGGGTACGGGTCGCCTGAAGCTTTCTTT.

This clonotype appeared once. A read error may explain this, as a much larger clone is one base away. The chain is built from TRBV7-9 and TRBJ2-7; D tentatively reads TRBD1 or TRBD2 (6 bases each). The germline V gene has CDR1 SEHNR and CDR2 FQNEAQ (reference sequence). Trimming removed 3 bases from V and 9 bases from J, with 12 bases in between. The CDR3 totals 12 residues. In DNA form, the CDR3 reads TGTGCCAGCAGCTTGAGCAGGGGAGGGCAGTACTTC. Its protein product is CASSLSRGGQYF.

This clonotype was detected many times. The chain combines TRBV4-3 with TRBJ2-1, with TRBD2 identical over 11 bases. There are 15 residues in the CDR3. The ends lost 4 bases at V and 5 bases at J; junction bases unmatched: 4. Germline CDR1 LGHNA, CDR2 YSLEER. The CDR3 protein is CASSLSGRENNEQFF. The DNA for the CDR3 is TGCGCCAGCAGCCTTAGCGGGAGGGAGAACAATGAGCAGTTCTTC.

The rearrangement joins TRBV18 to TRBJ2-5; 8 positions match TRBD2. The germline gives CDR1 KGHSH, CDR2 LQKENI. The CDR3 has 16 residues. Trimming took 5 bases from V and 2 from J; bases not matched to a gene: 10. The CDR3, as DNA: TGTGCCAGCTCATCCCAACTCGGACTAGCTCAAGAGACCCAGTACTTC. Translated: CASSSQLGLAQETQYF.

This clonotype was found many times. The chain carries TRBV10-3 and TRBJ2-2, with no clear D. The CDR3 is 14 amino acids. Germline CDR1 reads ENHRY; CDR2 reads SYGVKD. The ends were cut back, 11 bases at V and 0 bases at J, with 13 bases in the middle. CDR3 nucleotide sequence: TGTGCCGTTACGACAAACTCGAACACCGGGGAGCTGTTTTTT. This translates into CAVTTNSNTGELFF.

This clonotype was seen many times. The V and J genes are TRBV12-3 or TRBV12-4 and TRBJ1-2; no definite D call. V was pared by 3 bases and J by 8 bases, with 10 bases between. CDR3 size: 12 residues. The CDR3 region has the DNA TGTGCCAGCAGTTTGTTTTATGAAGGCTACACCTTC. It yields the protein CASSLFYEGYTF.

The table lists this clonotype with many counts. The gene calls are TRBV20-1 and TRBJ2-3; 13 bases map to TRBD2. The CDR3 consists of 15 residues. CDR1 and CDR2 from the germline V gene are DFQATT and SNEGSKA (reference sequence). Trimming took 5 bases from V and 3 from J; bases not matched to a gene: 5. The CDR3 is CSADPGLAGTDTQYF. The CDR3 region has the DNA TGCAGTGCTGACCCGGGACTAGCGGGAACAGATACGCAGTATTTT.

The table lists this clonotype with many counts. The chain carries TRBV11-2 and TRBJ1-1; D call uncertain. CDR1 is SGHAT and CDR2 is FQNNGV in the germline V gene. CDR3 size: 15 residues. With 0 bases removed from V and 2 bases from J, the gap between germline ends came to 10 bases. The CDR3 DNA sequence: TGTGCCAGCAGCTTAGATGGGCAGACTAACACTGAAGCTTTCTTT. Amino acid sequence: CASSLDGQTNTEAFF.